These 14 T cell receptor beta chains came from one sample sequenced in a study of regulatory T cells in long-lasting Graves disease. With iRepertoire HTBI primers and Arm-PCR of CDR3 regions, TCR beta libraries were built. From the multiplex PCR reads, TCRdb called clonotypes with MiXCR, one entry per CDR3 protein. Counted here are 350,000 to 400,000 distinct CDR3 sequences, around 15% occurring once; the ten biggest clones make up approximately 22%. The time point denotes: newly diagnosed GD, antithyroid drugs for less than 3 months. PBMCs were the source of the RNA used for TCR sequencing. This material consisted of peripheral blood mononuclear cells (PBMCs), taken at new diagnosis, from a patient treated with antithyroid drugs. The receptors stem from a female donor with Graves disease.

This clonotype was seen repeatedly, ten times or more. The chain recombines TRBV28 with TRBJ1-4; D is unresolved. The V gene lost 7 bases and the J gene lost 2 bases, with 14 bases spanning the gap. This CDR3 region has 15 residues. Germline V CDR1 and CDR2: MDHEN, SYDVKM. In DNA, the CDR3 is TGTGCCAGCAAACAAGGGTTTGGCACTAATGAAAAACTGTTTTTT. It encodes CASKQGFGTNEKLFF.

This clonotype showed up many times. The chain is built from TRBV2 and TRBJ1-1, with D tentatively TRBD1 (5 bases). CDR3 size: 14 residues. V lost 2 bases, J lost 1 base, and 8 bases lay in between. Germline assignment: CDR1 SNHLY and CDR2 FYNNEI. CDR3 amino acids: CASSEQGGNTEAFF. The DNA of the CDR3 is TGTGCCAGCAGTGAACAGGGTGGGAACACTGAAGCTTTCTTT.

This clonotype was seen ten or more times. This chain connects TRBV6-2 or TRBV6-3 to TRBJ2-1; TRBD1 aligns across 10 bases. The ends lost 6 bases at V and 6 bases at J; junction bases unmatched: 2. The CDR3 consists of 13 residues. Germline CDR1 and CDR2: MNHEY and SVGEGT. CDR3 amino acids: CASRGQGFNEQFF. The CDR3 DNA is TGTGCCAGCAGGGGACAGGGGTTCAATGAGCAGTTCTTC.

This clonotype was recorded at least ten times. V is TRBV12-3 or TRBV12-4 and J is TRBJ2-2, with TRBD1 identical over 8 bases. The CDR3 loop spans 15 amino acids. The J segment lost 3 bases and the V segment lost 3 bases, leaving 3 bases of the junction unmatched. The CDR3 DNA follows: TGTGCCAGCAGTTTGGAGACAGGGGACACCGGGGAGCTGTTTTTT. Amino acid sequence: CASSLETGDTGELFF.

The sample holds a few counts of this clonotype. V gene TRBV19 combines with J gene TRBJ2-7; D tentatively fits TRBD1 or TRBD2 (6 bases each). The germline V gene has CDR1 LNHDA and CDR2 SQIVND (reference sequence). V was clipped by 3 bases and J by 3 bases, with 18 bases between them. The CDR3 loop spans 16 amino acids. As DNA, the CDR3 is TGTGCCAGTAGTATTAGTCGAAGAGGGGGGATCTACGAGCAGTACTTC. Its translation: CASSISRRGGIYEQYF.

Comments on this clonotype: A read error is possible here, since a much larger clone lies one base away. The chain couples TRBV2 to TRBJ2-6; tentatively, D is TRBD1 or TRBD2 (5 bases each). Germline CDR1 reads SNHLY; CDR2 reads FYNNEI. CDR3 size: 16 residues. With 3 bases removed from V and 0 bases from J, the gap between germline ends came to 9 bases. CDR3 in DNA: TGTGCCAGCAGTGACCGGGACCTCTCTGGGGCCAACGTCCTGACTTTC. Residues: CASSDRDLSGANVLTF.

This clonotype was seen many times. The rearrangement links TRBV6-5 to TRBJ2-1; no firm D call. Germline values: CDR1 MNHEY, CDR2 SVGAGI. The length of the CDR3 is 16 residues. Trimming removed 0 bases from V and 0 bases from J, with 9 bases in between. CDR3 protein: CASSYSLESSYNEQFF. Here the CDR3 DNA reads TGTGCCAGCAGTTACTCCCTCGAGAGCTCCTACAATGAGCAGTTCTTC.

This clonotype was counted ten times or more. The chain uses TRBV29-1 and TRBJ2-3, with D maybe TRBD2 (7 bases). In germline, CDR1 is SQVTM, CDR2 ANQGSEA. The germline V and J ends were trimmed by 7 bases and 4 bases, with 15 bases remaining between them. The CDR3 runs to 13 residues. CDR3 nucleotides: TGCAGCGCCGAAGGGGGGGGGGCAGATACGCAGTATTTT. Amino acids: CSAEGGGADTQYF.

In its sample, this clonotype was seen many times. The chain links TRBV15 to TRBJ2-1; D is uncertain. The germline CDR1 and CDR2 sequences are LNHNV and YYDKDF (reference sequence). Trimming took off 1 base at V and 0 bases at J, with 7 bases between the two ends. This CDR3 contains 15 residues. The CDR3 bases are TGTGCCACCAGCAGAGTGGGAAGCTCCTACAATGAGCAGTTCTTC. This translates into CATSRVGSSYNEQFF. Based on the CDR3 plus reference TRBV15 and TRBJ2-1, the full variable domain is DAMVIQNPRYQVTQFGKPVTLSCSQTLNHNVMYWYQQKSSQAPKLLFHYYDKDFNNEADTPDNFQSRRPNTSFCFLDIRSPGLGDTAMYLCATSRVGSSYNEQFFGPGTRLTVL.

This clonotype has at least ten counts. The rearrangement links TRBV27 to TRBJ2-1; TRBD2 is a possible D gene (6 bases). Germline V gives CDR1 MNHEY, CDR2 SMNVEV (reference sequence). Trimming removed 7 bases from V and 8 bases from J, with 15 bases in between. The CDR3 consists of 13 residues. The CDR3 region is CASIARAGHEQFF. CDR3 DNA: TGTGCCAGCATCGCCCGAGCGGGTCATGAGCAGTTCTTC.

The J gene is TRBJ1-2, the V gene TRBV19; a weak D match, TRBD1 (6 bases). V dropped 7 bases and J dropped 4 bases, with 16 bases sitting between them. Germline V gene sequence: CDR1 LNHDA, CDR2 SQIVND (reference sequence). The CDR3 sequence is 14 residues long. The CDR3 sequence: CASTPGAAGYGYTF. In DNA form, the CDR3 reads TGTGCCAGTACCCCAGGGGCGGCGGGCTATGGCTACACCTTC.

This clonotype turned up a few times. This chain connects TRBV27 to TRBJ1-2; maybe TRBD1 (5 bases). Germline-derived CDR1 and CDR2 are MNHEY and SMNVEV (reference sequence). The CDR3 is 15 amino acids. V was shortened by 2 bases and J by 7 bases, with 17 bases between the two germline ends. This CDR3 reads CASSLGTGFSGGYTF. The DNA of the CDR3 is TGTGCCAGCAGTTTAGGAACAGGTTTCAGCGGTGGCTACACCTTC.

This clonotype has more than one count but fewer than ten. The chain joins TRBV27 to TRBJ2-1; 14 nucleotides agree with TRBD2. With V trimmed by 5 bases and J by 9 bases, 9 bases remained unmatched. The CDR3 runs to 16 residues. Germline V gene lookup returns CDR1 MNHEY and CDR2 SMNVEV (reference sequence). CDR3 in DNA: TGTGCCAGCAGTCTAACCAGACTAGCGGGGGGGTTTGAGCAGTTCTTC. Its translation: CASSLTRLAGGFEQFF.

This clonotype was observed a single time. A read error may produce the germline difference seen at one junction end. The CDR3: CAGSPQGVVETQYF. The DNA of the CDR3 is TGTGCCGGCAGCCCACAGGGGGTGGTGGAGACCCAGTACTTC. V usage is TRBV9 and J usage is TRBJ2-5, with 8 bases lining up with TRBD1. The CDR3 has 14 amino acids. In germline, CDR1 is SGDLS, CDR2 YYNGEE. The full variable domain, completed using reference TRBV9 and TRBJ2-5, is DSGVTQTPKHLITATGQRVTLRCSPRSGDLSVYWYQQSLDQGLQFLIQYYNGEERAKGNILERFSAQQFPDLHSELNLSSLELGDSALYFCAGSPQGVVETQYFGPGTRLLVL.